This T cell receptor (beta chain) is from a study of T cell changes during pregnancy in multiple sclerosis. This clone was counted a single time. The germline gives CDR1 SGHNT, CDR2 YENEEA. V dropped 5 bases and J dropped 9 bases, with 11 bases sitting between them. The CDR3 runs to 13 residues. The assay was immunoSEQ multiplex PCR, and TCRdb's table has in-frame clones only and misses some. The sample records about 42,000 clones, around 80% being singletons. The sequencing used CD4+ T cells from peripheral blood mononuclear cells, collected before pregnancy. This sequence joins TRBV11-3 and TRBJ1-6, with D possibly matching TRBD1 (5 bases). The sequence derives from a female donor with multiple sclerosis, enrolled in a pregnancy study. The CDR3 loop reads CASSPGGTSPLHF. CDR3 DNA sequence: TGTGCCAGCAGCCCGGGGGGGACTTCACCCCTCCACTTT.